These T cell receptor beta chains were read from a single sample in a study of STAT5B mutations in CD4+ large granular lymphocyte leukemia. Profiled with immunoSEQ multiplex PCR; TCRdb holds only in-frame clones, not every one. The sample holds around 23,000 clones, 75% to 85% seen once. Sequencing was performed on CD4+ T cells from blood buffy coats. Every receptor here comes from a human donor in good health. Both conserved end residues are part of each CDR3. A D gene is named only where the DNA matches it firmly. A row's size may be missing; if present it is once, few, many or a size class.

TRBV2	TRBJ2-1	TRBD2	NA	TGTGCCAGCAGTGAATATCGGCGGGAGGGCATCCATGAGCAGTTCTTC	CASSEYRREGIHEQFF
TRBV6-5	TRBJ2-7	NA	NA	TGTGCCAGCAGTCGGGACCCGAGGAGATTGGGGCAGTACTTC	CASSRDPRRLGQYF
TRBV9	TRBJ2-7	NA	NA	TGTGCCAGCAGCGTAGCGGGAGTGAGTAACGAGCAGTACTTC	CASSVAGVSNEQYF
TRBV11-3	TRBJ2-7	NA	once	TGTGCCAGCAGCTACAACTACGAGCAGTACTTC	CASSYNYEQYF
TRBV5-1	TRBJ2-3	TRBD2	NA	TGCGCCAGCAGCTTGAGCGGGAGGGCCCTCACAGATACGCAGTATTTT	CASSLSGRALTDTQYF
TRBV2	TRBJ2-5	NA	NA	TGTGCCAGCAGAGTTGACAGCCAAGAGACCCAGTACTTC	CASRVDSQETQYF
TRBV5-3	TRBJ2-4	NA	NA	TGTGCCAGAAGCTTGATGGTCAGGGACGACAAAAACATTCAGTACTTC	CARSLMVRDDKNIQYF
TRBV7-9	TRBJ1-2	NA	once	TGTGCCAGCAGCCGTGCCCTTCAAACCTCCTATGGCTACACCTTC	CASSRALQTSYGYTF
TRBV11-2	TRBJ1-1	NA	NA	TGTGCCAGCAGCTTAGTGGGTTGGGCATTCGCTGAAGCTTTCTTT	CASSLVGWAFAEAFF
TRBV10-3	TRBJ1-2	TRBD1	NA	TGTGCCATCAGCCCGGGACAGGGGGCGAGCTATGGCTACACCTTC	CAISPGQGASYGYTF
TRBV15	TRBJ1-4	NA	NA	TGTGCCACCAGTGTAAACTCGGGGGGGAAGGAAAAACTGTTTTTT	CATSVNSGGKEKLFF
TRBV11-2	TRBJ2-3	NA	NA	TGTGCCAGCAGCTTACTGGGGGGTGTCACAGATACGCAGTATTTT	CASSLLGGVTDTQYF
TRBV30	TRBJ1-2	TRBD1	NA	TGTGCCTGGACCCCCCAGGGGGGGGGCTATGGCTACACCTTC	CAWTPQGGGYGYTF
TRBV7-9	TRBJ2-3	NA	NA	TGTGCCAGCAGCTTAACGCTCGGACGGGGGCATACGCAGTATTTT	CASSLTLGRGHTQYF
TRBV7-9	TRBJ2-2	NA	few	TGTGCCAGCAGCTTAGATGGGGTCACCGGGGAGCTGTTTTTT	CASSLDGVTGELFF
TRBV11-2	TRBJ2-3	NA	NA	TGTGCCTGCCGGGACAACCTAAGGTATACGCAGTATTTT	CACRDNLRYTQYF